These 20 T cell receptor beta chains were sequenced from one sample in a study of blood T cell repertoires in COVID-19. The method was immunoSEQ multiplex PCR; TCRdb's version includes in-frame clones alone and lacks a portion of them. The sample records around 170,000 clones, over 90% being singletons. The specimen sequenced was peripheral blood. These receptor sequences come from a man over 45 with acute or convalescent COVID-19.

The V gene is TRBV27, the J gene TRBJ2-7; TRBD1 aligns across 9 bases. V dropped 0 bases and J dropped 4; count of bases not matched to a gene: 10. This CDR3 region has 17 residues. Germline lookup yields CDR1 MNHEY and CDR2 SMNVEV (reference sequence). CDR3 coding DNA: TGTGCCAGCAGTTTATCGCACGGGACAGGGAAAAGGTACGAGCAGTACTTC. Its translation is CASSLSHGTGKRYEQYF.

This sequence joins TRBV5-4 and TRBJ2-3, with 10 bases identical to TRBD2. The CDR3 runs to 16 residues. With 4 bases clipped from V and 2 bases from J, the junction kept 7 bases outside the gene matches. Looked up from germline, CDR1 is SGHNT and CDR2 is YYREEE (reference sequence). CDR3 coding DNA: TGTGCCAGCAGCCCCCCGGGACTAGCGTTCACAGATACGCAGTATTTT. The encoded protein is CASSPPGLAFTDTQYF.

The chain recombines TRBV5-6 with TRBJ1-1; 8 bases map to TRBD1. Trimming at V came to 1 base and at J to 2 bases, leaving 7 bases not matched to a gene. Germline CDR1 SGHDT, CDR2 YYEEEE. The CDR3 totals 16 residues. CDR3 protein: CASSLFTTGVNTEAFF. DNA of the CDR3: TGTGCCAGCAGCTTGTTCACGACAGGGGTTAACACTGAAGCTTTCTTT.

The CDR3 nucleotides read TGTGCCAGCAGCCACCCGGTAATAGGGGGCGCCGGCCGACGTGGAGCTTTCTTT. Protein sequence: CASSHPVIGGAGRRGAFF. The J gene is TRBJ1-1, the V gene TRBV28, with 7 bases fitting TRBD1. Unmatched junction bases numbered 26, after V lost 6 bases and J lost 10 bases. Germline lookup yields CDR1 MDHEN and CDR2 SYDVKM. The CDR3 extends over 18 amino acids.

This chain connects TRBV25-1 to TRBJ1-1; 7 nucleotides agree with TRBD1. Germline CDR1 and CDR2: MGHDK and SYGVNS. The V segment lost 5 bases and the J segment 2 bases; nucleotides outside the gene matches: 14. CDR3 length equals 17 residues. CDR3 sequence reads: CASSLPGAGGSNTEAFF. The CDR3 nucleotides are TGTGCCAGCAGTCTACCCGGGGCAGGGGGGAGTAACACTGAAGCTTTCTTT.

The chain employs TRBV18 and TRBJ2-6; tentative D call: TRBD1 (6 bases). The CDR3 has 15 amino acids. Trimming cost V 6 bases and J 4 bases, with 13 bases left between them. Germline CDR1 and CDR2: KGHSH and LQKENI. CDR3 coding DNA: TGTGCCAGCTCGTCGGGACAATCAGGGGCCAACGTCCTGACTTTC. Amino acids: CASSSGQSGANVLTF.

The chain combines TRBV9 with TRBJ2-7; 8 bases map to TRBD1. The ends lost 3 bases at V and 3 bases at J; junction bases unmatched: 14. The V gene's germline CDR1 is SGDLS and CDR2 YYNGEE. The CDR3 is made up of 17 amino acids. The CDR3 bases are TGTGCCAGCAGCGCCGACGTGGGCGGACAGGGAATCTACGAGCAGTACTTC. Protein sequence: CASSADVGGQGIYEQYF.

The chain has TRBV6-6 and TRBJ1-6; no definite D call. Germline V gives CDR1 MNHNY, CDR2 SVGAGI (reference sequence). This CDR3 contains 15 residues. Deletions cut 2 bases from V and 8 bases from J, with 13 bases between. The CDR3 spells CASSYGEFVDSPLHF. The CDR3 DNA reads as TGTGCCAGCAGTTACGGGGAGTTCGTCGATTCACCCCTCCACTTT.

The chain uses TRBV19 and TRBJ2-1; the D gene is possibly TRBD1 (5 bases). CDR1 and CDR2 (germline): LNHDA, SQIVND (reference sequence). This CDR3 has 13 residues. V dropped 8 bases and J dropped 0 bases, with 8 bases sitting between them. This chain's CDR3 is CASGQSSYNEQFF. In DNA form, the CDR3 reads TGTGCCAGTGGACAAAGCTCCTACAATGAGCAGTTCTTC.

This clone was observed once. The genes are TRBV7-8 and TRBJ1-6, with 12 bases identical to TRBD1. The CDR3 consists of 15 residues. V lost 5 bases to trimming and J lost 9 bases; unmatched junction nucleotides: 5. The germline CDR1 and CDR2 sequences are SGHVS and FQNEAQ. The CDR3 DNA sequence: TGTGCCAGCAGCGCGGGACAGGGGGCTGGTTCACCCCTCCACTTT. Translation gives CASSAGQGAGSPLHF.

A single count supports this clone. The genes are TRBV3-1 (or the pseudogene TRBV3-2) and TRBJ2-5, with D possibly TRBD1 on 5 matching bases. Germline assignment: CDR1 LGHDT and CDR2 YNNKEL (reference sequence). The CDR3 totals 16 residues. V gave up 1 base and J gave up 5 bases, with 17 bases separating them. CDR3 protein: CASSQAPRVNGETQYF. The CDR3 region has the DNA TGTGCCAGCAGCCAAGCTCCCAGGGTGAATGGGGAGACCCAGTACTTC.

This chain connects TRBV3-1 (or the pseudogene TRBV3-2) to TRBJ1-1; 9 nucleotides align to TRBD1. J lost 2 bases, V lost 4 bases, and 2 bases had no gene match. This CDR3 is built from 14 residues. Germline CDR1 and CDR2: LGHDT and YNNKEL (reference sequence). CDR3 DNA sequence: TGTGCCAGCAGCCGACAGGGGGGAAACACTGAAGCTTTCTTT. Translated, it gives CASSRQGGNTEAFF.

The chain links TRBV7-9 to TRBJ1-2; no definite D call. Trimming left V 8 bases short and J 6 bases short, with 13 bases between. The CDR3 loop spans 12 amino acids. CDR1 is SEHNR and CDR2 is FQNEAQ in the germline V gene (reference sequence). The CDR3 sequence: CASSREADGYTF. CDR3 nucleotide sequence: TGTGCCAGCTCGAGGGAAGCAGATGGCTACACCTTC.

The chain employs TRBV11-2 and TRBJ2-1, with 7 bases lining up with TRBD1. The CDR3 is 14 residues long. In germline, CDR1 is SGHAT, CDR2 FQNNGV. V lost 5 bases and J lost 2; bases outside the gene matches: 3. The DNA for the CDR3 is TGTGCCAGCAGCGGGGACAGAGCCTACAATGAGCAGTTCTTC. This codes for CASSGDRAYNEQFF.

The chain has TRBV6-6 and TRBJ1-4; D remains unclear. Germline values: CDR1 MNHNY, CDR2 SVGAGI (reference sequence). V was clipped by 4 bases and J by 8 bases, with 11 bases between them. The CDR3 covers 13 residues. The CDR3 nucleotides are TGTGCCAGCAGTTCCGGGGTTTGGGAAAAACTGTTTTTT. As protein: CASSSGVWEKLFF.

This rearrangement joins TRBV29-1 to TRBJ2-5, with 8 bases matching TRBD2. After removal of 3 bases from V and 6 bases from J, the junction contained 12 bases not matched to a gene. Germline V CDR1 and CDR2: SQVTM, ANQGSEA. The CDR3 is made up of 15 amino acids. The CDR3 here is CSVDPLGGRTQTQYF. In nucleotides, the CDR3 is TGCAGCGTTGACCCCCTGGGCGGGAGGACCCAGACCCAGTACTTC.

The CDR3 coding sequence is TGTGCCAGCAGCGGGACAGGGGATTCGAACACTGAAGCTTTCTTT. Translating it yields CASSGTGDSNTEAFF. The J gene is TRBJ1-1, the V gene TRBV11-1; 10 bases agree with TRBD1. The V segment lost 5 bases and the J segment 1 base; nucleotides outside the gene matches: 4. Germline CDR1 SGHAT, CDR2 FQDESV (reference sequence). There are 15 residues in the CDR3.

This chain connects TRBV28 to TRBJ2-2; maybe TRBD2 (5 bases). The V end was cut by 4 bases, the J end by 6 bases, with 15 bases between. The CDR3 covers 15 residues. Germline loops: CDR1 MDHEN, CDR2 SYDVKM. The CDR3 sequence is CASSSRGPIPGELFF. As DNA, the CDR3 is TGTGCCAGCAGTTCCCGAGGGCCCATTCCCGGGGAGCTGTTTTTT.

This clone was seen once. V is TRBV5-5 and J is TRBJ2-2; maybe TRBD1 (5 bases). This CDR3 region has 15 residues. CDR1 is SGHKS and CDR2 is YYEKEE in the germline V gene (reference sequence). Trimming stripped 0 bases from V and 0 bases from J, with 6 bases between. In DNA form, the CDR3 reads TGTGCCAGCAGCTTGGCAGGGCCGAACACCGGGGAGCTGTTTTTT. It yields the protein CASSLAGPNTGELFF.

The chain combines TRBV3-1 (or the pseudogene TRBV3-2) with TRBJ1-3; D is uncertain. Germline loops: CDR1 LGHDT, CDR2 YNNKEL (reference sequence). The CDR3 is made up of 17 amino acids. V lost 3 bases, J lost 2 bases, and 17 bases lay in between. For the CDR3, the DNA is TGTGCCAGCAGCCACCAAAGCCCCCTGAGAGCTGGAAACACCATATATTTT. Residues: CASSHQSPLRAGNTIYF.